This T cell receptor (beta chain) was identified in a study of T cell responses to AZD1222 COVID-19 vaccine (dated by TCRdb to the early 2020s). About the study as a whole: AZD1222 recipients whose second dose came at about 4 weeks and those whose second dose came at about 12 weeks were combined into one group, since spike-specific TCR depth and breadth did not differ between the two schedules. TCR sequencing was performed for roughly 240 trial participants, of whom about 200 were given two doses of AZD1222 and approximately 26 were given two doses of MenACWY control vaccine. Enrollment into the trials was organized by age into subgroups of 18-55, 56-69 and 70-plus years, and those subgroups contained roughly 150, 30 and 60 TCR-sequenced participants, respectively. The research as a whole found: Participants were mostly white British and included more females than males, and it was suggested by the authors that clonal diversity may have been underestimated. Conclusions about previously exposed vaccinees are limited, since just five to seven AZD1222 recipients were seropositive for SARS-CoV-2 at baseline. After two AZD1222 doses, both the breadth and the depth of spike-specific TCRs were significantly higher than at day 0 and than in MenACWY recipients. Reportedly, close to half of the unique spike-specific TCRs recognized epitopes lying outside the regions that are mutated in the B.1.351 and B.1.1.7 variants. Vaccine-associated CD4 TCRs spanned the whole spike protein, with dominant responses in regions 160-218 and 743-854. The 56-69-year group was small, and its depth increase did not reach significance, likely because of low power. Because no day 14 peak-response samples were available, repertoires were characterized only after the peak T cell response.

The CDR3 numbers 14 residues from cysteine through phenylalanine. Here the CDR3 DNA is all that survives: 42 bases in frame from base 1. V drops 2 bases and J drops 3 bases, leaving 12 bases in between. CDR1 and CDR2 (SGHRS, YFSETQ) derive from the germline V gene. The CDR3 regions of human TCRbeta chains were analyzed by immunosequencing. The original methods were these. TCRs in the repertoires were matched against a reference library of SARS-CoV-2-specific TCRs that had been generated with the MIRA antigen-specificity platform. Breadth meant the fraction of unique TCRs that were SARS-CoV-2-associated, whereas depth meant the fraction of total T cells that were SARS-CoV-2-associated. Using the MIRA data, every spike-specific TCR was mapped to the spike region that the TCR reacted to and assigned to either a CD4 or a CD8 class. Log10-transformed breadth and depth values were compared by one-way ANOVA with Sidak's multiple comparisons tests. Sourced from immuneACCESS, this table was stored by TCRdb with only in-frame sequences that have V and J called. A share of the clones is absent; for the studies checked, an unresolved V gene accounts for under half, and the remainder has no known explanation. The D gene and trimming were derived from the DNA, and the V and J assignments and clone size from that table. The sample records 96,000 or so clones, 80% to 90% of which are singletons. Clones ranked in the top ten supply more than 1.5% of the sample.

Worth noting for this clone: Its specific antigen is unknown. Qualities for individual bases were not recorded, and no much larger clone is one base off.

The time point label of this sample denotes: baseline before first vaccination. The vaccinee samples were drawn from two UK trials, COV001 and COV002, one of which was a single-blind randomized controlled phase 2/3 trial testing AZD1222 (ChAdOx1 nCoV-19) in healthy adults. Trial participant PBMC samples were collected at day 0 and day 28 after the second dose for TCRbeta chain sequencing. The sample was peripheral blood, taken on day 0 of AZD1222 vaccination. The clonotype was recovered from an adult in good health. This receptor chain uses TRBV5-1 and TRBJ2-7; the D gene is not confidently resolved. This receptor carries the CDR3 CASSFFGGDYEQYF. Read as DNA, the sequence is TGCGCCAGCAGCTTTTTCGGCGGTGACTACGAGCAGTACTTC.